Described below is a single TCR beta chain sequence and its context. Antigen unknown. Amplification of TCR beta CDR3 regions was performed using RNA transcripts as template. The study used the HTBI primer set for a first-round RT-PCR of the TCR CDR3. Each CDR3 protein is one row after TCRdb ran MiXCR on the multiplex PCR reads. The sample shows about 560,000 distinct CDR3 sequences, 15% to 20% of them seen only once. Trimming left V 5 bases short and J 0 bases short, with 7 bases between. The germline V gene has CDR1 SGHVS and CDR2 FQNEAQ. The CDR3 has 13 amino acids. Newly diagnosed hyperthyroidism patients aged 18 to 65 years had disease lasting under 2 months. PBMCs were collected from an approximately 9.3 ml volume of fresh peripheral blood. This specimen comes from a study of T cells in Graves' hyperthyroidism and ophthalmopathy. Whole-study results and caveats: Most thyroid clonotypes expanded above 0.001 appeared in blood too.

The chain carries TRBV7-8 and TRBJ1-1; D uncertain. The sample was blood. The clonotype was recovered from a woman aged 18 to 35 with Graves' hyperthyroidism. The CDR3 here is CASSDDLNTEAFF. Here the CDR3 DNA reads TGTGCCAGCAGCGACGACTTGAACACTGAAGCTTTCTTT.